The rows below give T cell receptor beta chains drawn from one sample of a study of blood T cell repertoires in COVID-19. TCRdb's table, derived via immunoSEQ multiplex PCR, lists solely in-frame clones and lacks some. The sample carries a few hundred thousand clones, around 87% recorded once. The sequenced sample was peripheral blood. These receptor sequences come from a woman under 40 with COVID-19, enrolled during active disease. Both conserved end residues are part of each CDR3. The D gene is left open where the match is weak. The size of a clone is reported for some rows only, either as once, few or many, or as a class for expanded clones.

clone_size j_call d_call v_call cdr3_aa cdr3_nt
once TRBJ2-7 TRBD1 TRBV5-1 CASSSSGGEGQGQYF TGCGCCAGCAGCTCTTCAGGGGGCGAGGGTCAGGGGCAGTACTTC
NA TRBJ2-7 TRBD1 TRBV10-3 CAISDQRQGSGEQYF TGTGCCATCAGTGACCAAAGACAGGGCTCGGGGGAGCAGTACTTC
NA TRBJ2-7 NA TRBV15 CATSRDRVGGYEQYF TGTGCCACCAGCAGAGATCGGGTAGGGGGTTACGAGCAGTACTTC
NA TRBJ1-1 TRBD1 TRBV5-4 CASKNQGATEAFF TGTGCCAGCAAGAACCAGGGGGCAACCGAAGCTTTCTTT
NA TRBJ2-5 NA TRBV5-1 CASSLGSGETQYF TGCGCCAGCAGCTTGGGGTCGGGGGAGACCCAGTACTTC
NA TRBJ2-3 TRBD2 TRBV5-1 CASSFGTSGRLDTQYF TGCGCCAGCAGCTTCGGGACTAGCGGGAGACTAGATACGCAGTATTTT
NA TRBJ2-7 NA TRBV25-1 CASSEWRDLGVQYF TGTGCCAGCAGTGAATGGAGGGACCTAGGGGTGCAGTACTTC
NA TRBJ1-2 NA TRBV6-2/TRBV6-3 CASSYGTVSGDYGYTF TGTGCCAGCAGTTATGGGACGGTCTCGGGGGACTATGGCTACACCTTC
NA TRBJ2-7 NA TRBV18 CASSPRAYEQYF TGTGCCAGCTCTCCGCGGGCCTACGAGCAGTACTTC
NA TRBJ2-7 TRBD1 TRBV5-1 CASSWDSPYEQYF TGCGCCAGCAGCTGGGACAGCCCCTACGAGCAGTACTTC
many TRBJ1-6 TRBD1 TRBV7-2 CASSGHRGLDSPLHF TGTGCCAGCAGCGGCCACAGGGGGCTGGATTCACCCCTCCACTTT
NA TRBJ2-1 NA TRBV7-9 CASSLGRNEQFF TGTGCCAGCAGCTTAGGTAGAAATGAGCAGTTCTTC
NA TRBJ2-7 TRBD1 TRBV6-1 CASSEKGQAFRYEQYF TGTGCCAGCAGTGAAAAGGGACAGGCATTTCGCTACGAGCAGTACTTC
NA TRBJ2-7 NA TRBV10-2 CASSELAGSSYEQYF TGCGCCAGCAGTGAGTTGGCAGGAAGCTCCTACGAGCAGTACTTC
NA TRBJ1-2 NA TRBV5-1 CASSGGIGGDYGYTF TGCGCCAGCAGCGGTGGGATTGGAGGGGACTATGGCTACACCTTC
NA TRBJ1-2 NA TRBV5-4 CASSTDINYGYTF TGTGCCAGCAGCACGGACATAAACTATGGCTACACCTTC
NA TRBJ2-7 TRBD2 TRBV5-1 CASSLAPSGYEQYF TGCGCCAGCAGCTTGGCCCCTAGCGGCTACGAGCAGTACTTC
NA TRBJ2-1 TRBD2 TRBV2 CASSQTSVGHNEQFF TGTGCCAGCAGCCAAACTAGCGTCGGACACAATGAGCAGTTCTTC
NA TRBJ2-7 NA TRBV10-3 CAIQRGRDNEQYF TGTGCCATCCAGAGGGGGCGGGACAACGAGCAGTACTTC
NA TRBJ2-1 NA TRBV19 CASSKEAVAFPGNEQFF TGTGCCAGTAGTAAGGAAGCCGTAGCATTCCCCGGGAATGAGCAGTTCTTC
NA TRBJ1-4 TRBD1 TRBV7-2 CASSSDRGRNEKLFF TGTGCCAGCAGCTCTGACAGGGGAAGGAATGAAAAACTGTTTTTT
NA TRBJ2-3 TRBD2 TRBV3-1/TRBV3-2 CASWTSGSTDTQYF TGTGCCAGCTGGACTAGCGGGAGCACAGATACGCAGTATTTT
NA TRBJ2-7 TRBD1 TRBV7-3 CASSLAAGGPYEQYF TGTGCCAGCAGCTTAGCGGCAGGGGGCCCCTACGAGCAGTACTTC
NA TRBJ2-4 NA TRBV2 CASMRNLAKNIQYF TGTGCCAGCATGAGGAACCTAGCCAAAAACATTCAGTACTTC
NA TRBJ1-2 NA TRBV18 CASSPDPGAYGYTF TGTGCCAGCTCACCAGACCCAGGGGCCTATGGCTACACCTTC
once TRBJ2-3 NA TRBV19 CASYSRATDTQYF TGTGCCAGCTACTCCAGGGCCACAGATACGCAGTATTTT
NA TRBJ2-7 NA TRBV6-1 CASSAFGDTVTYEQYF TGTGCCAGCAGTGCGTTTGGGGACACCGTAACCTACGAGCAGTACTTC
NA TRBJ2-2 NA TRBV6-5 CASSLDRGGELFF TGTGCCAGCTCCCTAGATAGGGGAGGGGAGCTGTTTTTT
NA TRBJ2-2 TRBD1 TRBV7-3 CASSRDRGYTGELFF TGTGCCAGCAGCCGGGACAGGGGATACACCGGGGAGCTGTTTTTT
NA TRBJ2-3 TRBD2 TRBV9 CASSVEGLPVDTQYF TGTGCCAGCAGCGTAGAGGGACTACCGGTAGATACGCAGTATTTT
NA TRBJ2-5 TRBD2 TRBV4-1 CASSQEGSGRARETQYF TGCGCCAGCAGCCAAGAAGGTAGCGGGAGGGCAAGAGAGACCCAGTACTTC
once TRBJ2-2 NA TRBV5-6 CASSPTVTGELFF TGTGCCAGCAGCCCAACTGTCACCGGGGAGCTGTTTTTT
NA TRBJ1-2 TRBD1 TRBV4-1 CASSPGTGGRTINYGYTF TGCGCCAGCAGCCCCGGGACAGGGGGAAGGACAATTAACTATGGCTACACCTTC
NA TRBJ1-1 NA TRBV3-1/TRBV3-2 CASSQGGRNTEAFF TGTGCCAGCAGCCAGGGGGGGAGGAACACTGAAGCTTTCTTT
NA TRBJ2-7 TRBD1 TRBV7-8 CASSSYLGTGVEQYF TGTGCCAGCAGCTCGTACCTTGGGACAGGGGTCGAGCAGTACTTC
once TRBJ2-7 NA TRBV6-1 CASSERYGGYYEQYF TGTGCCAGCAGTGAAAGGTATGGGGGGTACTACGAGCAGTACTTC
NA TRBJ2-5 NA TRBV24-1 CATSDSVAELQETQYF TGTGCCACCAGTGATTCAGTAGCGGAGTTACAAGAGACCCAGTACTTC
once TRBJ1-5 NA TRBV27 CASRFGGSNQPQHF TGTGCCAGCAGATTCGGGGGGAGCAATCAGCCCCAGCATTTT
NA TRBJ2-7 TRBD2 TRBV2 CASREGLAGEGEQYF TGTGCCAGCAGAGAGGGACTAGCGGGAGAGGGAGAGCAGTACTTC
few TRBJ2-1 TRBD2 TRBV24-1 CATRRSSGSREQFF TGTGCCACCCGCCGGAGTAGCGGGAGTCGGGAGCAGTTCTTC
NA TRBJ2-7 NA TRBV27 CASSPTETYEQYF TGTGCCAGCTCCCCGACAGAGACCTACGAGCAGTACTTC
NA TRBJ2-7 NA TRBV9 CASSVDYSYEQYF TGTGCCAGCAGCGTAGATTACAGCTACGAGCAGTACTTC
once TRBJ2-5 NA TRBV13 CASSLAEDYPQETQYF TGTGCCAGCAGCTTAGCCGAGGACTACCCTCAAGAGACCCAGTACTTC
NA TRBJ1-4 TRBD1 TRBV2 CASSGTGDEKLFF TGTGCCAGCAGCGGGACAGGGGATGAAAAACTGTTTTTT
NA TRBJ1-2 NA TRBV18 CASSPDLWGYTF TGTGCCAGCTCACCGGACTTGTGGGGCTACACCTTC
NA TRBJ2-6 TRBD1 TRBV27 CASQNRGQHSGANVLTF TGTGCCAGCCAAAACAGGGGGCAACACTCTGGGGCCAACGTCCTGACTTTC
NA TRBJ2-7 NA TRBV10-3 CAISDREGAYEQYF TGTGCCATCAGTGACAGGGAAGGGGCCTACGAGCAGTACTTC
NA TRBJ2-7 TRBD2 TRBV11-2 CASSILAGGLYEQYF TGTGCCAGCAGCATACTAGCGGGAGGACTCTACGAGCAGTACTTC
NA TRBJ2-3 NA TRBV20-1 CSAASRDTQYF TGCAGTGCCGCATCGCGGGATACGCAGTATTTT